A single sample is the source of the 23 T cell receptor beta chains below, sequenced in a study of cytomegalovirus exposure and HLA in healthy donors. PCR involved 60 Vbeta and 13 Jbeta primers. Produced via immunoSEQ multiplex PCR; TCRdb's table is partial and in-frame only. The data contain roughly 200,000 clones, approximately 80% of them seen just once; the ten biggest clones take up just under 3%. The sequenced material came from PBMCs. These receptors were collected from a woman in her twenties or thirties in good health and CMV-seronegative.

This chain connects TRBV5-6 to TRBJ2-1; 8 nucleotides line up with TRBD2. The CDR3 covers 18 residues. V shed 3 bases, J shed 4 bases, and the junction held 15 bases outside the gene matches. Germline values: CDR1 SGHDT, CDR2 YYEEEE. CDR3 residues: CASSSVLADRSGYNEQFF. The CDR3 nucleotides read TGTGCCAGCAGCTCGGTACTAGCGGACCGCTCGGGGTACAATGAGCAGTTCTTC.

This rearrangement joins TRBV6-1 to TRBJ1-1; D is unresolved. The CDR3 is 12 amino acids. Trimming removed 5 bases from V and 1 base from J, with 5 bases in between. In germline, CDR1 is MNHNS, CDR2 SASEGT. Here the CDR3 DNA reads TGTGCCAGCAGTACAGCGAACACTGAAGCTTTCTTT. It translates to CASSTANTEAFF.

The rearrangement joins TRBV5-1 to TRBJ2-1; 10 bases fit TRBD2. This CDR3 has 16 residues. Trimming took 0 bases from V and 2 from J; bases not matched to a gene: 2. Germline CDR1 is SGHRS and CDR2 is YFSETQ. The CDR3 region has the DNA TGCGCCAGCAGCTTGGGGACTAGCGGAACCTACAATGAGCAGTTCTTC. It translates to CASSLGTSGTYNEQFF. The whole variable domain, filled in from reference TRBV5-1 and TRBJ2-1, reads KAGVTQTPRYLIKTRGQQVTLSCSPISGHRSVSWYQQTPGQGLQFLFEYFSETQRNKGNFPGRFSGRQFSNSRSEMNVSTLELGDSALYLCASSLGTSGTYNEQFFGPGTRLTVL.

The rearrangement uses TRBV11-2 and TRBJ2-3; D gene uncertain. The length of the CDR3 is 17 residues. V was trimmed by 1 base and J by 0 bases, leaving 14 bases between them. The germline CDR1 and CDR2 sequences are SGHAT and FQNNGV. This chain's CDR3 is CASSLVFVGSSTDTQYF. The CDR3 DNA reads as TGTGCCAGCAGCTTAGTGTTTGTCGGGTCTAGCACAGATACGCAGTATTTT.

CDR3 protein: CATSRSRVSAGELFF. The CDR3 DNA reads as TGTGCCACCAGCAGATCCCGGGTCTCGGCCGGGGAGCTGTTTTTT. This sequence joins TRBV15 and TRBJ2-2, with unresolved D. CDR1 and CDR2 (germline): LNHNV, YYDKDF (reference sequence). The CDR3 has 15 residues. V was pared by 2 bases and J by 6 bases, with 13 bases between.

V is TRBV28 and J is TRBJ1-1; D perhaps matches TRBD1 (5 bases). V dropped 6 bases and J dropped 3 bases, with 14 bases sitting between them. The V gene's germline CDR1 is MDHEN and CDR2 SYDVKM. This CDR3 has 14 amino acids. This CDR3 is CASRPPQQDTEAFF. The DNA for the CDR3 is TGTGCCAGCAGACCCCCCCAACAGGACACTGAAGCTTTCTTT. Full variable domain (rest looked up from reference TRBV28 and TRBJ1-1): DVKVTQSSRYLVKRTGEKVFLECVQDMDHENMFWYRQDPGLGLRLIYFSYDVKMKEKGDIPEGYSVSREKKERFSLILESASTNQTSMYLCASRPPQQDTEAFFGQGTRLTVV.

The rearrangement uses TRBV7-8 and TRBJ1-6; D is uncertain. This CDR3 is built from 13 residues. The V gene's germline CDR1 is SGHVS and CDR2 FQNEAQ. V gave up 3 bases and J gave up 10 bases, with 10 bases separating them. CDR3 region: CASSFVGDSPLHF. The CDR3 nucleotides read TGTGCCAGCAGCTTTGTTGGAGACTCACCCCTCCACTTT. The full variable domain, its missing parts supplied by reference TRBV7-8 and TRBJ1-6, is GAGVSQSPRYKVAKRGQDVALRCDPISGHVSLFWYQQALGQGPEFLTYFQNEAQLDKSGLPSDRFFAERPEGSVSTLKIQRTQQEDSAVYLCASSFVGDSPLHFGNGTRLTVT.

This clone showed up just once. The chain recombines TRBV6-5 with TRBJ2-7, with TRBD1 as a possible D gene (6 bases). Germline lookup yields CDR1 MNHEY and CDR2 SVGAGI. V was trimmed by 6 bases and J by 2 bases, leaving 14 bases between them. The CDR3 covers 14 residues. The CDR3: CASRKNRDTYEQYF. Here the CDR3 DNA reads TGTGCCAGCAGGAAGAACCGGGACACCTACGAGCAGTACTTC.

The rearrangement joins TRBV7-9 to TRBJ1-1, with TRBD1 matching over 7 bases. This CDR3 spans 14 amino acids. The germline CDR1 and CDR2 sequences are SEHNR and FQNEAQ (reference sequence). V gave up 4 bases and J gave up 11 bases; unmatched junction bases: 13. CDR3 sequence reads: CASSYPGQKVGAFF. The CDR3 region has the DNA TGTGCCAGCAGCTACCCGGGACAGAAGGTGGGGGCTTTCTTT.

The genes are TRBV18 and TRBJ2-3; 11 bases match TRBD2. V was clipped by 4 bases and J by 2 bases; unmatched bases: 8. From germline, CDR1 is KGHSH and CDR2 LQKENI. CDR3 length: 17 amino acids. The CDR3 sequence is CASSRTSGRPPTDTQYF. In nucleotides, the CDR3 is TGTGCCAGCTCACGGACTAGCGGGCGACCTCCCACAGATACGCAGTATTTT.

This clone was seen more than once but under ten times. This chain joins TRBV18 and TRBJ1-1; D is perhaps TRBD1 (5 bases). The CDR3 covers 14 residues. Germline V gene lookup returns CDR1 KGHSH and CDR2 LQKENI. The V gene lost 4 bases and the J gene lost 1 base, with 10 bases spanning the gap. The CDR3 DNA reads TGTGCCAGCTCACACAAGACAGAGAACACTGAAGCTTTCTTT. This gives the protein CASSHKTENTEAFF.

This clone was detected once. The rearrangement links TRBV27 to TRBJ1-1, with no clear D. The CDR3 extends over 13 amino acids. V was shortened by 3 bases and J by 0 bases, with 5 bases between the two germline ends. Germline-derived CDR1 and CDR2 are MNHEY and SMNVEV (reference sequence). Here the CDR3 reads CASSLELNTEAFF. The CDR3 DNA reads TGTGCCAGCAGTTTGGAGCTGAACACTGAAGCTTTCTTT.

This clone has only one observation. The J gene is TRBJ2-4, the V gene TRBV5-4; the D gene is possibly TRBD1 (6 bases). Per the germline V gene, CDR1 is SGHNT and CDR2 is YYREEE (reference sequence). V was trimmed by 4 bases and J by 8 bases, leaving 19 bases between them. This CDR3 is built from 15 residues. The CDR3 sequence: CASSPGGQIMDIQYF. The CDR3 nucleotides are TGTGCCAGCAGCCCTGGGGGCCAAATTATGGACATTCAGTACTTC.

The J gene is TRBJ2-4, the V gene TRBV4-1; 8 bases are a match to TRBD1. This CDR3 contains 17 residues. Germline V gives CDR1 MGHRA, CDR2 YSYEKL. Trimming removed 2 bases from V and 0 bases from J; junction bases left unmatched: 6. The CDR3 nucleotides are TGCGCCAGCAGCCAAAAACAGGGGGTTGTAGCCAAAAACATTCAGTACTTC. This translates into CASSQKQGVVAKNIQYF.

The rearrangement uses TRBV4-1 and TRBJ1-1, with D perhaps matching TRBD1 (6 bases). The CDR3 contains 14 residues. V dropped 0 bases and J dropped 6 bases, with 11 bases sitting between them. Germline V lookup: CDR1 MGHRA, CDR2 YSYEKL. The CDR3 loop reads CASSQEHRVAEAFF. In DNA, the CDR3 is TGCGCCAGCAGCCAAGAACACAGGGTGGCTGAAGCTTTCTTT.

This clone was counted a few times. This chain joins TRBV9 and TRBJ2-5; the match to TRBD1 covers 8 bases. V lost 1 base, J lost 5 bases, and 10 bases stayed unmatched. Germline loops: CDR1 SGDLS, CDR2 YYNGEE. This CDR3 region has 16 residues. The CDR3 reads CASSVSIQGVGETQYF. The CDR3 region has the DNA TGTGCCAGCAGCGTATCGATACAGGGGGTCGGGGAGACCCAGTACTTC.

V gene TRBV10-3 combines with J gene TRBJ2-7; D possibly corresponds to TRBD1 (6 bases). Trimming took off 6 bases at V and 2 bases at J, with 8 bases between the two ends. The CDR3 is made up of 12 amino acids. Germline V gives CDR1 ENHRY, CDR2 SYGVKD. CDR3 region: CAIRDSPYEQYF. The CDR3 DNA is TGTGCCATCAGGGACAGCCCCTACGAGCAGTACTTC.

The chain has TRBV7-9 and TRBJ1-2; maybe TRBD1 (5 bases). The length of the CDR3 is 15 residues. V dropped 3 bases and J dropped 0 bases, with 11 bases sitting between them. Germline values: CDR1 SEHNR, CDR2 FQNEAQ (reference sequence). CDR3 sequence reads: CASSLDNPANYGYTF. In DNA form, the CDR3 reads TGTGCCAGCAGCTTGGACAACCCTGCTAACTATGGCTACACCTTC.

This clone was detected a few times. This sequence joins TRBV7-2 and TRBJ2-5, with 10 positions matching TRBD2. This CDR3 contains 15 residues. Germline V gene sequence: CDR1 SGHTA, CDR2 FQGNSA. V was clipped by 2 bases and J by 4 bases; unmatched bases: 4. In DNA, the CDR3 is TGTGCCAGCAGCTTATACCTAGCGGGGGCAGAGACCCAGTACTTC. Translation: CASSLYLAGAETQYF.

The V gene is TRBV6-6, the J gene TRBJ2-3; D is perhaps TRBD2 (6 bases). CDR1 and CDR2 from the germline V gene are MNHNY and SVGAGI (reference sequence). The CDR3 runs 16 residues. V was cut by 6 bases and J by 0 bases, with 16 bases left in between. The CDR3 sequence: CASSLGGETSTDTQYF. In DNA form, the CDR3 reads TGTGCCAGCAGCCTCGGCGGGGAGACTAGCACAGATACGCAGTATTTT.

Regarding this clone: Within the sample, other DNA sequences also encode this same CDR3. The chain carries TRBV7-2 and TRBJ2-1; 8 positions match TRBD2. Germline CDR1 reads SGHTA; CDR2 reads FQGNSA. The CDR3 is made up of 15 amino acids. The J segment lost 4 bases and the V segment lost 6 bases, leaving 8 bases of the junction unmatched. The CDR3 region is CASRLLAGTYNEQFF. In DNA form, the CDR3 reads TGTGCCAGCAGGTTATTAGCGGGGACATACAATGAGCAGTTCTTC.

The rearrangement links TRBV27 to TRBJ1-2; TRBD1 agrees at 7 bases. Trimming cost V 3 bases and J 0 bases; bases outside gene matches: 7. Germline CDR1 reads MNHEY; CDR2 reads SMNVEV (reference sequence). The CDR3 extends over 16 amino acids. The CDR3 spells CASSFGRGQSNYGYTF. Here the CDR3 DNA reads TGTGCCAGCAGTTTTGGAAGGGGGCAATCTAACTATGGCTACACCTTC.

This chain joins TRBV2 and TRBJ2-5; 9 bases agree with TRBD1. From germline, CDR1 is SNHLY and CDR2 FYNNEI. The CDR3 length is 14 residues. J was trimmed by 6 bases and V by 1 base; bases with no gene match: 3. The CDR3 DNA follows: TGTGCCAGCAGTGAAGGGGACAGGGTGAAGACCCAGTACTTC. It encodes CASSEGDRVKTQYF.